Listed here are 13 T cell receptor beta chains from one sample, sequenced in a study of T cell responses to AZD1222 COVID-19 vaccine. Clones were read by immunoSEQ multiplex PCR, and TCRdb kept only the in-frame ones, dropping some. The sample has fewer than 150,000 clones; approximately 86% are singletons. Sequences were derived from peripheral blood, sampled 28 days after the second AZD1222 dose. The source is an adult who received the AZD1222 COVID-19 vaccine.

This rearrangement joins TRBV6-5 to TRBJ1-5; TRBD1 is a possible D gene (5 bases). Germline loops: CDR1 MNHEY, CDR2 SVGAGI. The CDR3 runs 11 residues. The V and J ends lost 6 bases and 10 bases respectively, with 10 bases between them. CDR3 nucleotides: TGTGCCAGCAGCGACGGGGGTCCCCAGCATTTT. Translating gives CASSDGGPQHF.

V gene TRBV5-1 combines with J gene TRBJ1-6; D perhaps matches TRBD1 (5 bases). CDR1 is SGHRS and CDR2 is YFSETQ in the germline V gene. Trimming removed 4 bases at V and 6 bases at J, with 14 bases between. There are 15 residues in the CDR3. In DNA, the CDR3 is TGCGCCAGCAGCGGTGATCAGGGTAGTAATTCACCCCTCCACTTT. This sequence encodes CASSGDQGSNSPLHF.

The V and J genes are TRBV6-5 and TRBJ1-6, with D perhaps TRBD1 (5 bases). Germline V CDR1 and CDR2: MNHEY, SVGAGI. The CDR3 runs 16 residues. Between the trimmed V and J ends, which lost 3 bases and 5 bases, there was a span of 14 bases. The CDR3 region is CASSYAGRPNNSPLHF. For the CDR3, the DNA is TGTGCCAGCAGTTATGCAGGGAGGCCGAATAATTCACCCCTCCACTTT.

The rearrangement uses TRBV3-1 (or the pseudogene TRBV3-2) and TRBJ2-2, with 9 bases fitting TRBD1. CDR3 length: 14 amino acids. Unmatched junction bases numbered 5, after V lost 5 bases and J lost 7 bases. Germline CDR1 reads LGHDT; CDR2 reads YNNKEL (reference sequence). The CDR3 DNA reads TGTGCCAGCAGCTACAGGGGGCAAGGCGGGGAGCTGTTTTTT. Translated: CASSYRGQGGELFF.

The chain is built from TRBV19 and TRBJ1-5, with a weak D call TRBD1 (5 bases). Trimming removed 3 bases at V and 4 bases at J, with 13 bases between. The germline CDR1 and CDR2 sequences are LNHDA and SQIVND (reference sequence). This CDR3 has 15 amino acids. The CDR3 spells CASSIGQGANQPQHF. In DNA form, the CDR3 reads TGTGCCAGTAGTATTGGTCAGGGAGCGAATCAGCCCCAGCATTTT.

The CDR3 coding sequence is TGTGCCAGCAGTGAACTAGTAAGCGGGGAGCTGTTTTTT. The encoded protein is CASSELVSGELFF. This rearrangement joins TRBV6-1 to TRBJ2-2; no firm D call. This CDR3 is built from 13 residues. Germline V gene sequence: CDR1 MNHNS, CDR2 SASEGT. The V gene lost 2 bases and the J gene lost 7 bases, with 8 bases spanning the gap.

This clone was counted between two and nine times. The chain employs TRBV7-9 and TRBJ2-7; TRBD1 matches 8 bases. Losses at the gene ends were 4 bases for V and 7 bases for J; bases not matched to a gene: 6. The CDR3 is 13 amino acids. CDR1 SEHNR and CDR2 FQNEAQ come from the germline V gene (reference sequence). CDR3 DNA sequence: TGTGCCAGCAGCTCGACCTGGACAGGGGAGCAGTACTTC. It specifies CASSSTWTGEQYF.

The CDR3 coding sequence is TGTGCCAGCAGCGTATATGATGTTGTGGACTACAATGAGCAGTTCTTC. Its translation is CASSVYDVVDYNEQFF. The chain joins TRBV9 to TRBJ2-1; D not certain. Trimming stripped 1 base from V and 3 bases from J, with 14 bases between. Germline V CDR1 and CDR2: SGDLS, YYNGEE. This CDR3 contains 16 residues.

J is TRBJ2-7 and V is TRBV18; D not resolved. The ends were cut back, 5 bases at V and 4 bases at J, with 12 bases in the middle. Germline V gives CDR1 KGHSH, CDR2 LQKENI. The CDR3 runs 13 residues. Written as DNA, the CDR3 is TGTGCCAGCTCAACTTCAGACGGGTACGAGCAGTACTTC. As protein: CASSTSDGYEQYF.

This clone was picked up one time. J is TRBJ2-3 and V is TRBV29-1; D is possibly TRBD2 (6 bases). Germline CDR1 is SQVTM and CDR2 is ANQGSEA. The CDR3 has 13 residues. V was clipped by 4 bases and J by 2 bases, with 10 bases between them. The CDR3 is CSVVGGATDTQYF. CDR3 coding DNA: TGCAGCGTTGTTGGCGGGGCCACAGATACGCAGTATTTT.

CDR3 loop: CASSSQGGLYEQYF. CDR3 coding DNA: TGCGCCAGCAGCTCACAGGGGGGGCTCTACGAGCAGTACTTC. The chain recombines TRBV5-1 with TRBJ2-7, with D possibly being TRBD1 (8 bases). The V end lost 3 bases, the J end lost 3 bases, and 13 bases lay between the germline ends. Germline V CDR1 and CDR2: SGHRS, YFSETQ. The CDR3 sequence is 14 residues long.

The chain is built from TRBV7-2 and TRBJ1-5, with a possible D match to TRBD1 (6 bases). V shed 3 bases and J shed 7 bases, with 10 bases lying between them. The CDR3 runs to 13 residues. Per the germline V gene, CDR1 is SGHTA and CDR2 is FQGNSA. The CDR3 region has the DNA TGTGCCAGCAGCTTGACAGGCCGGCAGCCCCAGCATTTT. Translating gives CASSLTGRQPQHF. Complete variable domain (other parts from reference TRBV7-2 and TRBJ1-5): GAGVSQSPSNKVTEKGKDVELRCDPISGHTALYWYRQSLGQGLEFLIYFQGNSAPDKSGLPSDRFSAERTGGSVSTLTIQRTQQEDSAVYLCASSLTGRQPQHFGDGTRLSIL.

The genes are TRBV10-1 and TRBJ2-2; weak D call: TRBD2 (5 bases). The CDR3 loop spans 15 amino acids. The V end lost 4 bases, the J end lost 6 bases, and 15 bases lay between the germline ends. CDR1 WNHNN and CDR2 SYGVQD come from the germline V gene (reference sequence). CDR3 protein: CASSGIASPPGELFF. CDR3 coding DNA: TGCGCCAGCAGTGGGATAGCGTCCCCACCCGGGGAGCTGTTTTTT.